This TCR beta chain was captured in a study of vaccination and CD4 T cells after COVID-19 (dated by TCRdb to 2022 to 2024). Some background on the complete study: Convalescent patients had a positive SARS-CoV-2 result on nasal swab PCR, and of these patients, fewer than ten had mild disease and one had severe disease. The time from the second vaccine dose to post-vaccine blood sampling had a median of roughly 79 days and ranged from about 12 to 241 days. The convalescent cohort comprised six males and four females, including two Hispanic individuals, seven Caucasians, two Asians and one multiracial person. Control cultures received a CEFX viral epitope pool as the positive control, an HIV-1 Nef peptide pool as the negative control, or no peptide. Post-COVID blood samples from convalescent patients were collected a median of about 110 days after diagnosis, with a range of roughly 30 to 170 days. The cultures were stimulated with overlapping spike peptide pools from SARS-CoV-2 and from the common cold coronaviruses HCoV-NL63, HCoV-OC43 and HCoV-229E. The spike-specific CD4+ TCR repertoire was compared before and after mRNA vaccination in approximately 9 COVID-19 convalescent patients and a few infection-naive healthy vaccine recipients. Each participant got two doses of either the Pfizer-BioNTech BNT162b2 vaccine (n=8) or the Moderna mRNA-1273 vaccine (n=2).

Overall results and qualifications from the work: In convalescent patients, a median about 86% of post-vaccine SARS-CoV-2-reactive clones were detected only after vaccination, and vaccine-specific priming was suggested by this finding. Nearly all vaccine-specific clones in convalescent patients (304 of 307) were mono-reactive for SARS-CoV-2 spike rather than cross-reactive with common cold coronaviruses. The median number of SARS-CoV-2-reactive clonotypes rose from approximately 20 after infection to 38 after vaccination, but the change was not significant. Relatively few convalescent patients were included in the study, and early timepoints after natural infection were not analyzed.

The protocol used for the library was PCR. At the Johns Hopkins FTIC core, DNA from the cultured CD4+ T cells underwent TCR sequencing with the Oncomine TCR Beta short-read assay. The QIAamp micro DNA kit was used to extract genomic DNA from the cultured CD4+ T cells. Oncomine TCR Beta libraries from cultured CD4+ T cells were pooled with unique dual indexes and sequenced on an Illumina iSeq 100. The paper's data handling went like this. Non-productive sequences were removed, and CDR3s not starting with C, not ending with F or W, or shorter than 7 amino acids were discarded. The MANAFEST web application was used to identify antigen-specific clonotypes by comparing peptide-stimulated wells against reference wells and other culture wells. Positive clones required FDR below 0.05, an odds ratio above 5, and productive frequency above 0.1% in at least two of three replicate wells. A clonotype counted as cross-reactive if it showed significant expansion both in the SARS-CoV-2 spike wells and in at least one common cold coronavirus spike condition. Similarity between CDR3 sequences was evaluated in R version 3.6.1 using Levenshtein distances (stringdist) and unrooted phylogenetic trees (ape). TCRdb took the public reads, trimmed them with fastp at Q25, ran MiXCR for clone calling and kept in-frame beta chains. Every entry covers one CDR3 protein and lists the most common genes and DNA from its rows. The V and J calls here are based on TCRdb, not the publication. This sample has some 10,000 distinct CDR3 sequences in its table, and about 50% of those were observed once. The ten largest make up 25% to 35% of the sample.

Relative to germline, V is 0 bases shorter and J is 0 bases shorter, with 8 bases between their ends. Sequences DFQATT (CDR1) and SNEGSKA (CDR2) are obtained from the germline V gene (reference sequence). The CDR3, cysteine through phenylalanine, is 14 amino acids long. The retained sequence is limited to the CDR3, 42 bases, with the frame set at the first base. In regard to this clonotype: This receptor's antigen is unknown. No per-base quality is available; no much larger clone lies one base away.

What the treatment or condition label conveys for this sample: roughly 10-day PBMC culture with coronavirus spike peptide pools or control peptides (ViraFEST assay). To expand antigen-specific T cells with peptide pools and then pick out the expanded clonotypes through TCR sequencing, the study relied on the ViraFEST assay. The convalescent patients' positive SARS-CoV-2 PCR tests fell between March and December 2020, which was before the Alpha, Beta and Delta variants emerged in the United States. Each well held 2 million or so PBMCs cultured in IMDM containing roughly 5% human AB serum and around 10 IU/ml IL-2, with about 10 ug/ml peptide pools added. Half of the culture medium was replaced with fresh IL-2-containing medium on days 3 and 7. CD4+ T cells were isolated after 10 days of culture through negative selection using the EasySep CD4+ T cell isolation kit. PBMCs were separated from whole blood using Ficoll-Paque Plus gradient centrifugation and then either used fresh or cryopreserved at -140C. Triplicate wells were generally used for each culture condition.

Sequencing used CD4+ T cells from blood, cultured in vitro. The chain uses TRBV20-1 and TRBJ1-1, with the D gene uncertain. The TCR was taken from a human donor who had recovered from COVID-19. DNA sequence: TGCAGTGCTAGAGAGCCCCTCATGAACACTGAAGCTTTCTTT. This codes for CSAREPLMNTEAFF.